These 16 T cell receptor beta chains were all obtained from the same sample, sequenced in a study of OX40 agonist ivuxolimab in advanced cancers. Some clones are missing from TCRdb's copy, which holds only in-frame ones; the method was immunoSEQ multiplex PCR. Among approximately 50,000 clones, more than 75% were seen once, and the ten largest hold approximately 2.3%. The sample in question was CD4+ or CD8+ T cells sorted from blood, obtained in a trial of the OX40 agonist ivuxolimab. The receptors were sampled from an adult with an advanced solid tumor such as melanoma, head and neck, liver or kidney cancer.

The chain links TRBV6-6 to TRBJ2-5, with TRBD1 matching 10 bases. The tail of the sequence fits TRBJ2-7 better, so the J call may be wrong. The CDR3 has 14 amino acids. CDR1 is MNHNY, CDR2 SVGAGI, per germline (reference sequence). CDR3 region: CASNLAGQGHEQYF. The CDR3 DNA is TGTGCCAGCAACCTCGCGGGACAGGGGCACGAGCAGTACTTC.

The J gene is TRBJ1-1, the V gene TRBV5-6, with D possibly being TRBD1 (5 bases). The CDR3 has 16 residues. V was pared by 1 base and J by 3 bases, with 16 bases between. CDR1 is SGHDT and CDR2 is YYEEEE in the germline V gene. CDR3 bases: TGTGCCAGCAGCTTGTGGGGTGTCAGGGCTCACACTGAAGCTTTCTTT. It yields the protein CASSLWGVRAHTEAFF.

This rearrangement joins TRBV11-2 to TRBJ1-4, with D unresolved. Germline CDR1 is SGHAT and CDR2 is FQNNGV. This CDR3 region has 15 residues. With 4 bases removed from V and 2 bases from J, the gap between germline ends came to 11 bases. CDR3 loop: CASSSRPGTNEKLFF. The CDR3 DNA reads as TGTGCCAGCAGCTCCCGACCCGGGACTAATGAAAAACTGTTTTTT.

This clone was found once. V is TRBV11-2 and J is TRBJ2-1; possibly TRBD2 for D (5 bases). The germline V gene has CDR1 SGHAT and CDR2 FQNNGV. V dropped 1 base and J dropped 2 bases, with 6 bases sitting between them. The CDR3 loop spans 14 amino acids. CDR3 in amino acids: CASSLAGTYNEQFF. CDR3 coding DNA: TGTGCCAGCAGCTTAGCGGGGACCTACAATGAGCAGTTCTTC.

This clone was observed at least ten times. The chain links TRBV6-1 to TRBJ2-7; TRBD1 is a possible D gene (5 bases). The germline V gene encodes CDR1 MNHNS and CDR2 SASEGT. Between the trimmed V and J ends, which lost 4 bases and 7 bases, there was a span of 14 bases. CDR3 length: 13 residues. CDR3 sequence: CASSVVQGREQYF. The CDR3 DNA reads TGTGCCAGCAGTGTTGTTCAGGGTAGGGAGCAGTACTTC.

This sequence joins TRBV18 and TRBJ2-1; 10 bases are shared with TRBD1. CDR1 and CDR2 from the germline V gene are KGHSH and LQKENI. This CDR3 has 14 residues. V was pared by 6 bases and J by 5 bases, with 4 bases of the junction left unmatched. Here the CDR3 DNA reads TGTGCCAGCTCGTCCGGGACAGGGGACAATGAGCAGTTCTTC. Protein product: CASSSGTGDNEQFF.

The rearrangement links TRBV18 to TRBJ2-5; no definite D call. The CDR3 runs to 16 residues. V lost 3 bases, J lost 2 bases, and 16 bases lay in between. CDR1 is KGHSH, CDR2 LQKENI, per germline. CDR3 in amino acids: CASSPYPPTVQETQYF. The DNA for the CDR3 is TGTGCCAGCTCACCCTATCCGCCGACGGTGCAAGAGACCCAGTACTTC.

The J gene is TRBJ2-1, the V gene TRBV19; TRBD2 matches 9 bases. CDR1 is LNHDA and CDR2 is SQIVND in the germline V gene (reference sequence). Trimming cost V 7 bases and J 7 bases; bases outside gene matches: 14. This CDR3 contains 16 residues. This CDR3 reads CASNPSWRGGANEQFF. Written as DNA, the CDR3 is TGTGCCAGTAATCCTTCCTGGCGGGGGGGCGCGAATGAGCAGTTCTTC.

This clone was picked up one time. This chain uses TRBV11-2 with TRBJ2-7; 7 bases are shared with TRBD2. CDR1 and CDR2 from the germline V gene are SGHAT and FQNNGV. Germline trimming cut 5 bases from V and 0 bases from J; bases unmatched to any gene: 7. The CDR3 totals 15 residues. The CDR3 region has the DNA TGTGCCAGCAGCCGCCTCGGGGGGAGCTCCTACGAGCAGTACTTC. Protein: CASSRLGGSSYEQYF.

The V call is TRBV27, the J call TRBJ1-2; D possibly corresponds to TRBD1 (6 bases). CDR1 is MNHEY and CDR2 is SMNVEV in the germline V gene (reference sequence). Trimming took 6 bases from V and 7 from J, leaving 18 bases between them. The CDR3 covers 14 residues. The chain's CDR3 is CASRATGSIGGYTF. The CDR3 nucleotides read TGTGCCAGCAGAGCTACAGGGTCAATCGGTGGCTACACCTTC.

This chain's CDR3 is CASSQERASGSRRDTQYF. CDR3 DNA: TGCGCCAGCAGCCAAGAGAGGGCTAGCGGGAGTCGTAGAGATACGCAGTATTTT. This sequence joins TRBV4-1 and TRBJ2-3; TRBD2 aligns across 10 bases. From germline, CDR1 is MGHRA and CDR2 YSYEKL. The CDR3 spans 18 residues. Trimming cost V 0 bases and J 5 bases; bases outside gene matches: 11.

This clone has only a few counts. The chain recombines TRBV7-2 with TRBJ2-3; no reliable D call. The CDR3 has 12 amino acids. V was clipped by 5 bases and J by 3 bases, with 6 bases between them. Per the germline V gene, CDR1 is SGHTA and CDR2 is FQGNSA. CDR3 DNA sequence: TGTGCCAGCAGCCCCTGGACAGATACGCAGTATTTT. Encoded protein: CASSPWTDTQYF.

The chain is built from TRBV30 and TRBJ1-1, with TRBD1 as a possible D gene (5 bases). Trimming removed 5 bases from V and 0 bases from J, with 19 bases in between. This CDR3 is built from 16 residues. Germline assignment: CDR1 GTSNPN and CDR2 SVGIG (reference sequence). CDR3 bases: TGTGCCTGGGAGCCTGACAGACTCAGGCTGAACACTGAAGCTTTCTTT. As protein: CAWEPDRLRLNTEAFF.

This clone was seen more than once but under ten times. The chain employs TRBV7-6 and TRBJ1-3, with 10 bases fitting TRBD1. The CDR3 totals 17 residues. The germline V gene encodes CDR1 SGHVS and CDR2 FNYEAQ. V lost 1 base, J lost 2 bases, and 5 bases stayed unmatched. The CDR3 loop reads CASSLGQGASAGNTIYF. For the CDR3, the DNA is TGTGCCAGCAGCTTAGGACAGGGGGCTTCGGCTGGAAACACCATATATTTT.

This clone was observed a handful of times. The rearrangement joins TRBV19 to TRBJ2-7; D not certain. Germline-derived CDR1 and CDR2 are LNHDA and SQIVND (reference sequence). The length of the CDR3 is 14 residues. Trimming shortened V by 7 bases and J by 0 bases, and 13 bases separated the two germline ends. CDR3 sequence reads: CASKRQASSYEQYF. CDR3 DNA sequence: TGTGCCAGTAAGAGGCAGGCGAGCTCCTACGAGCAGTACTTC.

This clone was counted once. This chain connects TRBV14 to TRBJ2-5; a weak D match, TRBD1 (8 bases). Germline loops: CDR1 SGHDN, CDR2 FVKESK. CDR3 length equals 19 residues. Trimming stripped 3 bases from V and 4 bases from J, with 27 bases between. CDR3 amino acids: CASSHSYRGGFGYGETQYF. The CDR3 DNA sequence: TGTGCCAGCAGCCACAGCTACAGGGGGGGTTTCGGGTATGGAGAGACCCAGTACTTC.